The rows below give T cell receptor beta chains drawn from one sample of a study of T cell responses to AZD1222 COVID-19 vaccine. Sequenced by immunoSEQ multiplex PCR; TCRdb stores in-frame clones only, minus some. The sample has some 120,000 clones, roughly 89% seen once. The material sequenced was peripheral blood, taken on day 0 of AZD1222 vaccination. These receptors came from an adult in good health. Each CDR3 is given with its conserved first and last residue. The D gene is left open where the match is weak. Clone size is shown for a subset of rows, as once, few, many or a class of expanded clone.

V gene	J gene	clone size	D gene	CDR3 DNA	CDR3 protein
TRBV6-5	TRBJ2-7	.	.	TGTGCCAGCAGATCGGGACTGGGGCCCTCCTACGAGCAGTACTTC	CASRSGLGPSYEQYF
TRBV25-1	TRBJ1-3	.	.	TGTGCCAGCAGTTTCACAGGAAACTCTGGAAACACCATATATTTT	CASSFTGNSGNTIYF
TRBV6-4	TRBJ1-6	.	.	TGTGCCAGCAGTGACGGGACAAATAATAATTCACCCCTCCACTTT	CASSDGTNNNSPLHF
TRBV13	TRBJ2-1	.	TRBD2	TGTGCCAGCAGCCTCCTAGCGGGAGCCTACAATGAGCAGTTCTTC	CASSLLAGAYNEQFF
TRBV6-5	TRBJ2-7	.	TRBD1	TGTGCCAGCAGGAGGGGACAGACCAAGGAGCAGTACTTC	CASRRGQTKEQYF
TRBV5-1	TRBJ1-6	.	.	TGCGCCAGCAGAGAGGGGACGGATAATTCACCCCTCCACTTT	CASREGTDNSPLHF
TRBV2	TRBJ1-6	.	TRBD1	TGTGCCAGCAGCGGAACCGGGACAGCCAGGAATTCACCCCTCCACTTT	CASSGTGTARNSPLHF
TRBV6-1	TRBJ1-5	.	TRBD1	TGTGCCAGCAGTGAACGGGCAGGGGGGGTGGTAGTTAGCAATCAGCCCCAGCATTTT	CASSERAGGVVVSNQPQHF
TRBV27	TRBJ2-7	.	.	TGTGCCAGCAGTTTATCGGGCCACGAGCAGTACTTC	CASSLSGHEQYF
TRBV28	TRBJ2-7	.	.	TGTGCCAGCAGTTTAGTGGGGGCCTCCTACGAGCAGTACTTC	CASSLVGASYEQYF
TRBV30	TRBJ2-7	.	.	TGTGCCTGGAGTATCTGGCCGGTGGATAACTACGAGCAGTACTTC	CAWSIWPVDNYEQYF
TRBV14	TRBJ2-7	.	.	TGTGCCAGCAGCCAAGGGTCTTTGGGGATTAAAAGGGAGCAGTACTTC	CASSQGSLGIKREQYF
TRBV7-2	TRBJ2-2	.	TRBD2	TGTGCCACCAAGCGTCCGGGACTAGACGGAACCGGGGAGCTGTTTTTT	CATKRPGLDGTGELFF
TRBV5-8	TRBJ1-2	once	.	TGTGCCAGCAGCTTGGCCGCGGCTATAGACACCTTC	CASSLAAAIDTF
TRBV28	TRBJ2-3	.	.	TGTGCCAGCAGCCCCCCCCGAGGGACGCTTAGCACAGATACGCAGTATTTT	CASSPPRGTLSTDTQYF
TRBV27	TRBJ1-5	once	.	TGTGCCAGCAGCCCTACAACGCCCAACAATCAGCCCCAGCATTTT	CASSPTTPNNQPQHF
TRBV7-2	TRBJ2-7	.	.	TGTGCCAGCAGCTTAGGTGGTTTCGGGCCGTACGAGCAGTACTTC	CASSLGGFGPYEQYF
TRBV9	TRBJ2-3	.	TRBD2	TGTGCCAGCAGCGCCAACCCCGGACTAGCGGGAGGAACAGATACGCAGTATTTT	CASSANPGLAGGTDTQYF
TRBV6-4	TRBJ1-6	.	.	TGTGCCAGCAGTGTTATCCTTAATAATTCACCCCTCCACTTT	CASSVILNNSPLHF
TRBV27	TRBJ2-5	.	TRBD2	TGTGCCACCCGGGCTAGCGGGCTCCAAGAGACCCAGTACTTC	CATRASGLQETQYF
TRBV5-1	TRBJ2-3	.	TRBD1	TGCGCCAGCAGCTACGGGGACAGGGATTGGACAGATACGCAGTATTTT	CASSYGDRDWTDTQYF
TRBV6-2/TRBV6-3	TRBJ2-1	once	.	TGTGCCAGCAGTTCCGGTTGGGAGGACCGGTTCTTC	CASSSGWEDRFF
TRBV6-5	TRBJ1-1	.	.	TGTGCCAGCCGCGCCACAGGGTATAATGCTGAAGCTTTCTTT	CASRATGYNAEAFF
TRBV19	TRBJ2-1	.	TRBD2	TGTGCCAGTAGCTGGGGGACTAGAGTGAATGAGCAGTTCTTC	CASSWGTRVNEQFF
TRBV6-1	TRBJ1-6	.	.	TGTGCCAGCAGTGTGACGGGGCGGGCGGGGTCCTATAATTCACCCCTCCACTTT	CASSVTGRAGSYNSPLHF
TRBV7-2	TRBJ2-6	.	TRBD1	TGTGCCAGCAGCGCCGCGGGACAGGGGTCTGGGGCCAACGTCCTGACTTTC	CASSAAGQGSGANVLTF
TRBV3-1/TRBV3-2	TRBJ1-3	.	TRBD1	TGTGCCAGCAGCCTGCAGCCTCCGGGACAGGGAAGAAACACCATATATTTT	CASSLQPPGQGRNTIYF
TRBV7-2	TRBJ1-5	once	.	TGTGCCAGCAGCTTAGTAACTTATAGCAATCAGCCCCAGCATTTT	CASSLVTYSNQPQHF
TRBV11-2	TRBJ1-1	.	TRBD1	TGTGCCAGCAGGACAGGGTTGAACACTGAAGCTTTCTTT	CASRTGLNTEAFF
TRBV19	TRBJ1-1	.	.	TGTGCCAGTACAGCAACAACATCGAACACTGAAGCTTTCTTT	CASTATTSNTEAFF
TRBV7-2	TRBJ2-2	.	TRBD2	TGTGCCAGCAGCTTAGCTCTAGCGGGGGGCCCCCCCGGGGAGCTGTTTTTT	CASSLALAGGPPGELFF
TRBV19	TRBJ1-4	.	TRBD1	TGTGCCAGTTCCGCCTCCCGACAGGGCCTTAATGAAAAACTGTTTTTT	CASSASRQGLNEKLFF
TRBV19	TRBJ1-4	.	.	TGTGCCAGTAGTACCCCCCGGGGCACTAATGAAAAACTGTTTTTT	CASSTPRGTNEKLFF
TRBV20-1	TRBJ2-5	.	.	TGCAGTGCTAGTTCGCTCCCGCGACTAAAAGAGACCCAGTACTTC	CSASSLPRLKETQYF
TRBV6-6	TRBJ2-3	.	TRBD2	TGTGCCAGCAGTCTTAGCGGGGGGGCAGATACGCAGTATTTT	CASSLSGGADTQYF
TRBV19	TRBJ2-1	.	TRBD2	TGTGCCAGTAGGAAAGGGATGGGAGCGGGAGGGCCCCAGTTCTTC	CASRKGMGAGGPQFF
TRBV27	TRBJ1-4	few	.	TGTGCCAGCAGTTTATCGAGCGGCCCAAATGAAAAACTGTTTTTT	CASSLSSGPNEKLFF
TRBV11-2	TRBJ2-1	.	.	TGTGCCAGCAGCTCCAGGGGTTACAATGAGCAGTTCTTC	CASSSRGYNEQFF
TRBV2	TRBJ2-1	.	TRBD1	TGTGCCAGTTCCGGGACAGCTTCCTACAATGAGCAGTTCTTC	CASSGTASYNEQFF
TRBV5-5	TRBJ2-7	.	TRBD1	TGTGCCAGCAGCGAGGGGACAGGAGCCTACGAGCAGTACTTC	CASSEGTGAYEQYF
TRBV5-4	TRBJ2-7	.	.	TGTGCCAGCAGCACGGACCCGGGCTCCTACGAGCAGTACTTC	CASSTDPGSYEQYF
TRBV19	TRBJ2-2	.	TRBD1	TGTGCCAGTAGACTAGGGACAGCCGTCACCGGGGAGCTGTTTTTT	CASRLGTAVTGELFF
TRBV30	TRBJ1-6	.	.	TGTGCCTGGGTCCGGGACCTGTCTAATTCACCCCTCCACTTT	CAWVRDLSNSPLHF
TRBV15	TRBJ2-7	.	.	TGTGCCACCAGCAGAGATCGGGGACGGATCCCCCAATTC	CATSRDRGRIPQF
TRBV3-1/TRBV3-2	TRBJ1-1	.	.	TGTGCCAGCAGCGCGTCTTATTGGAACACTGAAGCTTTCTTT	CASSASYWNTEAFF